The clone carrying this TCR beta chain was recorded a few times. Its specificity is not known. Until they underwent thyroid surgery, no patient had received any treatment. In the original processing: It was from CDR3 differences across clinicopathological groups that a distant-metastasis classifier for papillary thyroid cancer was built. TCRdb ran MiXCR on the PCR reads. TCRdb, not the original authors, processed these V and J calls. Of roughly 30,000 clones in the sample, about 3.9% were seen once. This sample is drawn from a study of metastatic and nonmetastatic thyroid tumors. Study-level background: Repertoires of blood and of tissue (tumor or nodule) from malignant and benign thyroid patients were compared. Study-wide findings and caveats: TCR beta diversity was reportedly significantly higher in malignant thyroid tumors than benign nodules, in blood and tumor.

With V trimmed by 2 bases and J by 5 bases, 4 bases remained unmatched. Germline lookup yields CDR1 LGHDT and CDR2 YNNKEL (reference sequence). The CDR3 length is 15 residues. The sample taken for sequencing was blood. The TCR was taken from a male donor with papillary thyroid cancer or a benign thyroid nodule (not recorded which). Some clones in this sample may be carry-over from other donors' samples. The rearrangement uses TRBV3-1 and TRBJ1-3; 9 bases are shared with TRBD1. Written as DNA, the CDR3 is TGTGCCAGCAGCCAACCGGGACAGGGCCGAAACACCATATATTTT. Translation: CASSQPGQGRNTIYF.